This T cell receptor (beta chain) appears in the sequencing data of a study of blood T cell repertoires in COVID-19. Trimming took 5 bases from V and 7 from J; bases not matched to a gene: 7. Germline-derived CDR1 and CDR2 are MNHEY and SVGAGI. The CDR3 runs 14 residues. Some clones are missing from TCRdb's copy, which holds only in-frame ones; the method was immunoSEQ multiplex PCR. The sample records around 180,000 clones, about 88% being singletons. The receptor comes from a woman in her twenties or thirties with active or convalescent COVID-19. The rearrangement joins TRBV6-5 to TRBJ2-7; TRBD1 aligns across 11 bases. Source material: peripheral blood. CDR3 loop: CASSKLGTGGEQYF. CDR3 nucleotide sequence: TGTGCCAGCAGTAAACTGGGGACAGGGGGGGAGCAGTACTTC.